This T cell receptor beta chain originates from a study of identical twins. General study results and limits: Cross-sectional statistics, not tracking of the same donors, supported the conclusions. Fewer insertions characterized abundant cord blood beta clonotypes, whereas memory repertoires showed none.

As concerns this clonotype: Antigen unknown.

All donors comprised healthy Caucasians. TCRdb re-called the 5' RACE reads with MiXCR, one entry per CDR3 protein. The sample has a few hundred thousand distinct CDR3 sequences, approximately 9.1% seen once. Between the trimmed V and J ends, which lost 4 bases and 9 bases, there was a span of 16 bases. The germline V gene encodes CDR1 SQVTM and CDR2 ANQGSEA. This CDR3 has 13 amino acids. The source is a woman in her forties or fifties in good health. The chain has TRBV29-1 and TRBJ2-1; D unresolved. Sequenced sample: naive T cells sorted from blood. The CDR3, as DNA: TGCAGCGTTGTCTCGTTGGGGTTGAGTGAGCAGTTCTTC. Encoded protein: CSVVSLGLSEQFF.